This T cell receptor (beta chain) was sequenced during a study of immune cell composition in non-small cell lung cancer (dated by TCRdb to about 2017). Regarding the study in general: To assign histologic subtype, which was mostly lung adenocarcinoma or squamous cell carcinoma, H&E was combined with p63, CK5, Napsin A and TTF-1 immunohistochemistry. A handful of tumour specimens that had TCR-beta data belonged to rare histological subtypes and were left out of the subtype comparisons. For supplementary cohort #1, made up of about nine lung adenocarcinoma cases, paired tumour/lung TCR-beta sequencing was done and TIL populations were generated so that tumour reactivity could be assessed. Using Adaptive Biotechnologies, the researchers ran TCR-beta sequencing on roughly 35 paired NSCLC tumour and non-adjacent lung specimens, along with some 25 tumour-only specimens.

V gives up 4 bases and J gives up 12 bases, and the segment between their germline ends measures 24 bases. The CDR3 spans 15 residues, from the cysteine through the phenylalanine. The read is trimmed to its CDR3 DNA, 45 bases read in frame from base 1. CDR1 and CDR2, per the germline V gene, are LGHNA and YSLEER. The investigation overall reported the following: Across ten to eleven adenocarcinoma cases, the maximal tumour-associated clone frequency showed a strong correlation with TIL tumour reactivity, but overall clonality showed no such correlation. Tumour-associated clones >0.5% occurred in nearly half of NSCLC cases: about 35% of adenocarcinomas versus 75% of squamous carcinomas. The reactivity cohort contained only 9 to 10 cases, and the tumour-reactive clones were not shown to have sequences in common with the dominant in vivo tumour-associated clones. Smoking pack-years did not significantly correlate with tumour TCR-beta clonality. Significantly higher Top 10 clone scores and productive clonality were observed in lung squamous cell carcinoma than in lung adenocarcinoma tumours.

Genomic DNA was extracted with the QIAamp DNA kit from frozen aliquots of unsorted single-cell suspensions. Surgically resected non-small cell lung cancer tissue was used for the tumour samples. Tissues were received within 2 hours of resection and were immediately processed into single-cell suspensions. Tissue was mechanically dissociated and enzymatically digested with DNase I, collagenase I and hyaluronidase for approximately 32 minutes at 37 °C, then filtered and RBC-lysed. With respect to this clone: Its antigen target is currently unknown. Per-base qualities were not stored, and no clone one base away is much larger.

A two-step multiplex PCR was used to amplify TCR-beta CDR3 regions from genomic DNA, and Illumina-compatible adaptors were added in the second step. As a commercial immunoSEQ service, TCR-beta immunosequencing was carried out on an Illumina platform. The authors processed their data as follows. Two measures summarised the repertoires: productive clonality, and Top 10 Clones, meaning the percentage of T-cell templates coming from the ten most frequent sequences. Productive clonality ranged from 0 to 1, with 1 indicating a monoclonal population. Sequences comprising at least 0.1% of tumour T-cell templates but absent from matched non-adjacent lung were defined as tumour-associated clones and were identified via log10 scatter plots. Analyses were done in GraphPad Prism7 and R, with Student's t-tests for two-group comparisons, ANOVA for stages, and linear regression for relationships. TCRdb took this table from immuneACCESS and kept in-frame rearrangements with V and J called. Such tables lack part of the clones; where checked against another copy, unresolved V genes explain under half of the gap, and the rest is unexplained. V and J calls and clone size are copied from that table; D and trimming were computed from the DNA. The table for this sample lists 3,000 to 5,000 clones; about three quarters of them were counted only once. About 20% of the sample is held by the ten biggest clonotypes.

The TCR sequence derives from a human donor with non-small cell lung cancer. This sequence uses TRBV4-3 and TRBJ1-2; the D region possibly corresponds to TRBD1 (6 bases align). Source material: lung tumor tissue. The nucleotides read TGCGCCAGCAGCCCCACAGGGAGCCTCTTTATGGGAGACACCTTC. Protein translation: CASSPTGSLFMGDTF.